Reported below is one TCR beta chain. This clonotype has at least ten counts. Its antigen remains unidentified. Base quality data are lacking; no much larger clone is found one base away. The data are from a study of T-cell reconstitution after alpha-beta-depleted transplantation in children (dated by TCRdb to 2016 to 2018). With respect to the entire study: The study quantitatively tracked T-cell immune reconstitution after TCRalphabeta/CD19-depleted allogeneic hematopoietic cell transplantation in children using TCR repertoire profiling.

Reading from cysteine to phenylalanine, the CDR3 counts 14 amino acids. Only CDR3 DNA is held: 42 bases, read in frame from base 1. The germline V gene yields LGHNA for CDR1 and YNFKEQ for CDR2. V drops 4 bases and J drops 2 bases, leaving 10 bases in between. Libraries were prepared through PCR. The data were produced on an Illumina HiSeq 2500. TCR library preparation used molecular barcoding, with unique molecular identifiers applied to normalize quantification of the TCRbeta repertoire. Through fastp at Q25 and MiXCR, TCRdb rebuilt clones from the public reads, retaining in-frame beta chains. Each CDR3 protein gets just one entry, which takes the most common genes and DNA from the rows behind it. A total of approximately 340,000 distinct CDR3 sequences appear in this sample, around a tenth of them only once. The ten largest make up around 2.4% of the sample.

The chain links TRBV4-2 with TRBJ2-3, with TRBD2 as a weak D call on 6 bases. The sample consisted of PBMCs from the stem cell graft donor, taken from the stem cell graft. The TCR comes from a human donor who donated a stem cell graft to a child with acute lymphoblastic leukemia. The CDR3 region reads CASSRTTTTDTQYF. The sequenced DNA is TGTGCCAGCAGCCGGACTACGACCACAGATACGCAGTATTTT.